Given below is one TCR beta chain in context. Its antigen is undetermined. The CDR3 totals 15 residues. Trimming pared 7 bases from V and 2 bases from J, leaving 15 bases between. CDR1 SGHAT and CDR2 FQNNGV come from the germline V gene. This sample is drawn from a study of early stage breast cancer tumors. General observations from the study: In most of the 16 patients, blood comparison separated tumor from normal breast. Compared with adjacent normal breast, tumors showed roughly 2.5-fold denser, more clonal T cells.

Clones were read by immunoSEQ multiplex PCR, and TCRdb kept only the in-frame ones, dropping some. The table shows about 63,000 clones, with roughly 80% occurring only once. Specimen: blood. This receptor was identified in a person aged 25 to 39 with breast cancer. V and J are TRBV11-2 and TRBJ2-1, with D unclear. In DNA form, the CDR3 reads TGTGCCAGCACCTTTTCTCAGAGGCCCTACAATGAGCAGTTCTTC. This codes for CASTFSQRPYNEQFF.